This T cell receptor beta chain was recorded in a study of T cell repertoires in cytomegalovirus infection. Study-wide background: TCR beta signatures that were public indicated CMV infection and matching HLA type. Whole-study results and caveats: Carriers of CMV plus the relevant HLA were identified by cumulative public TCR beta family frequency.

This clonotype showed up just a few times. The antigen remains undetermined. V lost 1 base and J 4 bases, leaving 13 bases between the germline ends. Germline-derived CDR1 and CDR2 are LNHDA and SQIVND (reference sequence). The length of the CDR3 is 16 residues. Each CDR3 protein is one row after TCRdb ran MiXCR on the reads. In the table there are around 530,000 distinct CDR3 sequences, more than 20% of which are singletons. This sequence joins TRBV19 and TRBJ1-4; no reliable D call. The sequenced sample was PBMCs. The sequence derives from a human donor in good health (CMV status not recorded). Some clones in this sample may be carry-over from other donors' samples. The CDR3 nucleotides read TGTGCCAGTAGTATAGGCTCTGCGGGCTTTAATGAAAAACTGTTTTTT. Translating gives CASSIGSAGFNEKLFF.